This T cell receptor beta chain emerged from a study of OX40 agonist ivuxolimab in advanced cancers. Overall study results and limits: Clonal expansion among partial responders at 0.1-3.0 mg/kg ranked near the lowest. Circulating CD4+ and CD8+ T cells showed clonal expansion by week 6 at 0.1 to 3.0 mg/kg.

Details on this clone: What it binds is unknown.

The ends were cut back, 6 bases at V and 0 bases at J, with 12 bases in the middle. From germline, CDR1 is SGHRS and CDR2 YFSETQ. CDR3 length equals 15 residues. Sequencing used immunoSEQ multiplex PCR; TCRdb keeps in-frame clones, though not all of them. Of some 69,000 clones in the sample, about three quarters were seen once. The source material was CD4+ or CD8+ T cells sorted from blood, sampled in a trial of the OX40 agonist ivuxolimab. The rearrangement uses TRBV5-1 and TRBJ1-4; D is possibly TRBD1 (5 bases). The sequence derives from an adult with an advanced solid tumor such as melanoma, head and neck, liver or kidney cancer. In nucleotides, the CDR3 is TGCGCCAGCACCCTGGGGGGGGCAACTAATGAAAAACTGTTTTTT. Encoded protein: CASTLGGATNEKLFF.